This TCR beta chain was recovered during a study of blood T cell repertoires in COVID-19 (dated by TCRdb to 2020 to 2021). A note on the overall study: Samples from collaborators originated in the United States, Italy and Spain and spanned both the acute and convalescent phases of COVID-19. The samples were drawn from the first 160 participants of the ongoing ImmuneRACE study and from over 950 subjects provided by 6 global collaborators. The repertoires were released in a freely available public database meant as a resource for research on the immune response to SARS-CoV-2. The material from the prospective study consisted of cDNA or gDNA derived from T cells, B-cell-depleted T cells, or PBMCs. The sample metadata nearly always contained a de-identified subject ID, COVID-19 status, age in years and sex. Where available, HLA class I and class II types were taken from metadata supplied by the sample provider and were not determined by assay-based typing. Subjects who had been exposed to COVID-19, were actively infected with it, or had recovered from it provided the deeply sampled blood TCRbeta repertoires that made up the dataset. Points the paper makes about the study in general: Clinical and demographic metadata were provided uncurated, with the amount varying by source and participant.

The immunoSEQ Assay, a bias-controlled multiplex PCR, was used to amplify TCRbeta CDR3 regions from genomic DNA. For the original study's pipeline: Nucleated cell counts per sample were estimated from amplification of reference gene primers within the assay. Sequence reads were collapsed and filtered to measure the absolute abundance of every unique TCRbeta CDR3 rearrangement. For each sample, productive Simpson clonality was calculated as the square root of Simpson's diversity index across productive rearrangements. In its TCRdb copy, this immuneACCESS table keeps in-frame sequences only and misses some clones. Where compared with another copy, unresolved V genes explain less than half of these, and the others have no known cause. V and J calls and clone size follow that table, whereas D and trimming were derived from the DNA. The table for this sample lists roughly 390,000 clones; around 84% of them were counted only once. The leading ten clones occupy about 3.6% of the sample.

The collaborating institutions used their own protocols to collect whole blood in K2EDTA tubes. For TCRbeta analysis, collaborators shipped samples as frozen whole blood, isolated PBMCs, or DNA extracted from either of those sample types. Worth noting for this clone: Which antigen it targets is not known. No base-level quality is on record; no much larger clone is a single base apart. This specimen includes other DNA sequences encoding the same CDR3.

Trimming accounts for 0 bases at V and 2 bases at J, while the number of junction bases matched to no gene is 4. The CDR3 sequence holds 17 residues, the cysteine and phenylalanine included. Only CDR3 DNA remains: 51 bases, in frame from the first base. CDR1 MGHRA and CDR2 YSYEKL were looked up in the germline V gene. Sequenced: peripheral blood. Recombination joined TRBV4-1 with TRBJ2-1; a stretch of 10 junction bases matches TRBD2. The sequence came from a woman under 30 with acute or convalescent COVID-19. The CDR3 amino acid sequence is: CASSQDSLAGPYNEQFF. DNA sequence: TGCGCCAGCAGCCAAGACTCACTAGCGGGACCCTACAATGAGCAGTTCTTC.